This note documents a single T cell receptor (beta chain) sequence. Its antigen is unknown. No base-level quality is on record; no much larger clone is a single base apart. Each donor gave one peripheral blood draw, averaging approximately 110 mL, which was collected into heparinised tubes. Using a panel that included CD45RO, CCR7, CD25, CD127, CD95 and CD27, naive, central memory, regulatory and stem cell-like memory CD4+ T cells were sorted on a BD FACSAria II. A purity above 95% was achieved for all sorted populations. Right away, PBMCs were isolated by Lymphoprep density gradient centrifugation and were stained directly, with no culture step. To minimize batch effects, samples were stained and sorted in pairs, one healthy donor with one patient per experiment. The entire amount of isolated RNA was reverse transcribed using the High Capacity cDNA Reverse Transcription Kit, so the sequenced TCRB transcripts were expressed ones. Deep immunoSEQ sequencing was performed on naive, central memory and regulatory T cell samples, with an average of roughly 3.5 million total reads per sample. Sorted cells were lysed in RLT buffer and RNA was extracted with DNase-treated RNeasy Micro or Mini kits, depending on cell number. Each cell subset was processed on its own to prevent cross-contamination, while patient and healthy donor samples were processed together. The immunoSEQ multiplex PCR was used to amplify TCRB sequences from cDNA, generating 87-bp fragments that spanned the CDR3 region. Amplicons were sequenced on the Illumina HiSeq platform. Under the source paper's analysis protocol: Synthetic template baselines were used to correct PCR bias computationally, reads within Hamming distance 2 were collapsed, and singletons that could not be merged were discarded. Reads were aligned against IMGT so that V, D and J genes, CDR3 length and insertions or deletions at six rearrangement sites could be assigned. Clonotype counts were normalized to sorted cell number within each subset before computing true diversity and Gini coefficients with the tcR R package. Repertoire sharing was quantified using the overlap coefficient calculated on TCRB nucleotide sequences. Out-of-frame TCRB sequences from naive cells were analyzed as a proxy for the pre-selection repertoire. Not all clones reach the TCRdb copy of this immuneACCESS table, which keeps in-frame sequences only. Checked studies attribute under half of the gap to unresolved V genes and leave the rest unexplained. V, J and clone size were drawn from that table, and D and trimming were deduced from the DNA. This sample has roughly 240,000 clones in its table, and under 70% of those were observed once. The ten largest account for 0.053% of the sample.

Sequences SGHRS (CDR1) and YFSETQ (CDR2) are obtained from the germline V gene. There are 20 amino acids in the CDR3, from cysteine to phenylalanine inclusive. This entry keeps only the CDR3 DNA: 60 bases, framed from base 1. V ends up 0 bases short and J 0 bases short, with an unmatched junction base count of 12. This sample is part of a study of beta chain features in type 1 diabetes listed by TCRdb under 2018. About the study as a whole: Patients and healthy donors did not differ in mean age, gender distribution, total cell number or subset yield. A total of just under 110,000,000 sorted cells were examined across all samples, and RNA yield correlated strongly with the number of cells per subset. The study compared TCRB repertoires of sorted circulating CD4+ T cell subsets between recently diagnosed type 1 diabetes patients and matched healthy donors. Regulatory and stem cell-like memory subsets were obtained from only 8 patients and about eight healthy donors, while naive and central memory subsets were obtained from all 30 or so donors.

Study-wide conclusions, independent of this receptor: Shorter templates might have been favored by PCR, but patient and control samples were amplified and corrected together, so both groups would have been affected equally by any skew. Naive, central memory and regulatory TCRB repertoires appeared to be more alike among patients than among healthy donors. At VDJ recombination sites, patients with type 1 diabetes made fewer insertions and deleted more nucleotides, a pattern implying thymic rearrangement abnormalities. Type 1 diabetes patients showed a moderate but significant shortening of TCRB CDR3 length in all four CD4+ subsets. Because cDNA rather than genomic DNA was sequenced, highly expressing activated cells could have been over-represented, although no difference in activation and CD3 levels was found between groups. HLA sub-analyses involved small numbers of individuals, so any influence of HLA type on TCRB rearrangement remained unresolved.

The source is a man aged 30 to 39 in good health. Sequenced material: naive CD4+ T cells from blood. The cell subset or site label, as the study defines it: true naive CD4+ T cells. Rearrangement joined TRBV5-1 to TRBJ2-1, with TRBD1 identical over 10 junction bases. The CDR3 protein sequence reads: CASSLAGGQGSTRSYNEQFF. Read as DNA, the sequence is TGCGCCAGCAGCTTGGCCGGGGGACAGGGGTCAACCCGCTCCTACAATGAGCAGTTCTTC.